This T cell receptor beta chain comes out of a study of cytomegalovirus exposure and HLA in healthy donors (dated by TCRdb to about 2017). In terms of the full investigation: In an earlier analysis of under 600 of the donors, 250 to 350 Gb of sequence data and 90 million to 120 million unique TCR beta sequences from 150 million to 200 million T cells were reported. Approximately 310 gigabases of sequencing data and tens of millions of unique TCR sequences were included in an early release covering 500 to 750 HLA-typed donors. Among the roughly 410 genotyped donors, around 81% belonged to the genetic ancestry cluster associated with self-reported Caucasian donors. The study was designed to test whether signatures of past pathogen exposure could be identified by cataloging public T cell receptors. The T cell repertoires of about 700 subjects were profiled by immunosequencing and related to cytomegalovirus serostatus. Besides the first cohort of more than 650 subjects, a separate validation cohort made up of over a hundred different subjects was used. High-throughput TCR immunosequencing, statistical association of individual TCRs with disease status, and machine learning were combined to predict cytomegalovirus infection status. A later analysis re-examined previously published TCR beta repertoires from several hundred donors and added high-resolution HLA genotyping to investigate patterns of TCR occurrence. Rather than drawing on any new phenotypic data, the later analysis identified candidate immune exposures from TCR beta sequences and the way those sequences occurred across donors. An earlier analysis of about 600 of the donors used high-throughput TCR beta sequencing to judge whether each TCR beta V gene segment behaved as functional or pseudogenic. Donor age, sex, ethnicity and CMV serostatus were compiled together with the repertoire data. In a later genetic analysis, genome-wide SNP genotypes for about three fifths of the roughly 670 donors were used, and that subset was treated as a discovery cohort. All discovery cohort repertoires had been generated on a single sequencing platform. Both class I and class II loci were covered by HLA typing, at four-digit resolution. Typing coverage differed by locus: A, B, C, DRB1 and DQB1 were typed in about 629-640 donors, DQA1 in around 500, DPA1 in nearly 610, and DPB1 in 400 to 490. Because of strong linkage in the cohort, roughly five DR-DQ haplotypes were treated as single units for association and clustering. Among 300 to 500 genotyped donors of the cohort, an average of approximately 240,000 unique TCR beta nucleotide sequences was sequenced per donor, of which about 18% were non-productive. On the study overall, not on this receptor specifically: Because some donors lacked HLA typing at each locus, the association tests relied only on the typed subset. A later analysis found that TCR association rates varied across HLA loci, with DRB1 alleles showing the most associated TCRs and HLA-C alleles the fewest. Only TCR beta chains were sequenced in this cohort, and the absence of alpha or paired-chain data limited detectable features. An association between a missense DCLRE1C variant and V-gene and J-gene trimming of TCR beta chains was found in a later genetic analysis and replicated in an independent cohort. In a later analysis, 15,000 to 20,000 TCR beta sequences were associated with specific HLA alleles at a false discovery rate of 0.05. The 87-base-pair reads could not distinguish some IMGT-functional V segments, including TRBV6-2 and TRBV6-3, so those segments were excluded. While some public TCRs were present in many individuals, most TCR sequences turned up only very rarely across donors. Assigning TCR associations to individual alleles was difficult when HLA alleles, especially DR and DQ, strongly co-occurred. A further reported finding was that TCR beta sequences accurately predicted the HLA-A and HLA-B alleles for most subjects in the first cohort. Because counts were too low, 15 to 20 rarely observed V segments, including chromosome 9 orphons, were excluded from the earlier analysis of several hundred of the donors. The sequencing pipeline was judged likely to have produced a cluster of highly shared sequence variants as a technical artifact. In a later analysis, several top co-occurrence clusters were reported to appear linked to parvovirus B19, influenza, CMV and Epstein-Barr virus. The authors suggested that the approach could potentially be extended to other disease states and immunological phenotypes. In an earlier analysis of under 600 of the donors, most TCR beta V segments were observed in productive rearrangements about 90% or about 30% of the time, broadly matching IMGT annotations. In a later analysis, HLA-associated TCR beta chains showed more clonal expansion and lower generation probabilities than non-associated chains that were equally common. Presence/absence analyses assumed roughly uniform sequencing depth across donors, an assumption that may not hold. According to a later genetic analysis, donors in an Asian-associated ancestry cluster had fewer N-insertions in productive TCRs than the approximately 650-donor mean. In vitro tests confirmed that a few of the cytomegalovirus-associated TCR beta chains recognize cytomegalovirus antigens. The classifier was reported to diagnose cytomegalovirus status with high specificity and sensitivity in both the original and validation cohorts. Linkage disequilibrium might explain the correlated functional status among segregating V segments, but an unknown experimental factor could not be ruled out. The study gave a list of about 150 TCR beta chains associated with cytomegalovirus. CMV serostatus was the only immune exposure information available for the cohort. Most CMV-associated TCR beta chains appeared to be HLA-restricted in a later analysis, and the HLA associations seemed to be driven largely by CMV exposure.

Receptors were amplified or captured by the immunoSEQ multiplex PCR assay. For the multiplex PCR, a mixture combining 60 forward primers for TCR Vbeta segments and 13 reverse primers for TCR Jbeta segments was used. The CDR3 region of rearranged TCR beta genes was amplified from genomic DNA with a multiplex PCR assay. On the Illumina HiSeq System, the amplified TCR beta libraries were sequenced as 87-base-pair reads. The original methods were these. Across the 500 to 750 repertoires, a later analysis counted tens of millions of unique TCR beta chains, around 11 million of which were shared by at least two donors. A nearest-neighbor algorithm error-corrected the raw reads and collapsed the reads into unique sequences, merging closely related sequences to remove PCR and sequencing errors. Alignment of CDR3 sequences to IMGT reference sequences was used to assign V, D and J gene segments. For a sequence to be retained, a match of at least six nucleotides was required to both a V gene segment and a J gene segment. Rearrangements were called productive when the CDR3 lacked stop codons and stayed in frame with V and J; all others were non-productive. CDR3 was defined according to IMGT convention as the region running from the second conserved V-encoded cysteine to the conserved J-encoded phenylalanine. The earlier analysis of about 560 of the donors excluded any sequence lacking an unambiguous match to a single V gene segment. An earlier analysis of several hundred of the donors called V segments functional above 56.7% productive rearrangements and segregating when the between-donor standard deviation exceeded 5%. A statistical classification framework was built for diagnosing cytomegalovirus status from the catalog of TCR beta chain sequences. A later analysis assigned V and J genes by comparing TCR nucleotide sequences with IMGT/GENE-DB human TR gene sequences. In a later analysis, CDR3 sequences and most-parsimonious VDJ recombination scenarios were assigned using the TCRdist pipeline. A later analysis defined each TCR beta chain by its CDR3 amino acid sequence plus V-gene family, and excluded reads lacking a unique V-gene family. In a later analysis, around 650 highly shared, low-generation-probability nucleotide sequences were removed to address suspected cross-contamination and a sequencing artifact. In a later analysis, a clonal expansion index was calculated for each public chain from normalized within-repertoire ranks of inferred template counts. Generation probabilities in a later analysis came from a VDJ recombination model fitted to out-of-frame rearrangements, and those results were checked against IGoR. In a later analysis, hypergeometric tests were used to score TCR-TCR, TCR-HLA and TCR-CMV co-occurrence, with a repertoire-size bias correction applied to TCR pairs. In a later analysis, false discovery rates were estimated by permuting HLA or CMV assignments 20 times. In a later analysis, co-occurring TCRs were grouped with DBSCAN, and TCRdist sequence similarity was added when clustering was performed within HLA-allele-positive subsets. Repertoires with fewer than 30,000 or more than 120,000 public chains were left out of co-occurrence clustering, as were five repertoires with anomalous nucleotide sharing. What TCRdb holds here is the immuneACCESS table cut down to in-frame rearrangements. Part of the clones is not present; checked against another copy, under half of the missing clones reflect an unresolved V gene, and the others are unexplained. From that table come the V and J calls and clone size; the DNA was used to work out D and trimming. The sample records approximately 93,000 clones, 75% to 80% of which are singletons. 3.8% of the sample lies in the top ten.

Turning to this clone: Its binding antigen is unknown. Base qualities were left out, and no much larger clone turns up one base away.

Including the terminal cysteine and phenylalanine, the CDR3 comprises 17 residues. The CDR3 DNA has 51 bases and is translated from base 1. A distance of 19 bases separates the germline ends of V and J, which lose 0 bases and 6 bases respectively. From a lookup of the germline V gene, CDR1 and CDR2 are SGHRS and YFSETQ. The cohort consisted of some 730 healthy bone marrow donors. Cohort members were all nominally healthy when sampled, although unrecorded immune exposures were likely present. The donor tested CMV seronegative, placing the donor among the 350 to 400 seronegative members of the cohort. Each donor provided a peripheral blood sample, and peripheral blood mononuclear cells were used for TCR beta sequencing. Genomic DNA extraction from the blood cell samples was performed with the Qiagen DNeasy Blood Extraction Kit.

Sequenced: PBMCs. This sequence originates from a woman aged 40 to 50 in good health and CMV-seronegative. This chain is built from TRBV5-1 and TRBJ2-1; a weak D assignment points to TRBD1 (5 bases agree). The nucleotide sequence reads as follows: TGCGCCAGCAGCTTGGGCGCCTCTGTAAGGGGAACCAATGAGCAGTTCTTC. It encodes CASSLGASVRGTNEQFF.